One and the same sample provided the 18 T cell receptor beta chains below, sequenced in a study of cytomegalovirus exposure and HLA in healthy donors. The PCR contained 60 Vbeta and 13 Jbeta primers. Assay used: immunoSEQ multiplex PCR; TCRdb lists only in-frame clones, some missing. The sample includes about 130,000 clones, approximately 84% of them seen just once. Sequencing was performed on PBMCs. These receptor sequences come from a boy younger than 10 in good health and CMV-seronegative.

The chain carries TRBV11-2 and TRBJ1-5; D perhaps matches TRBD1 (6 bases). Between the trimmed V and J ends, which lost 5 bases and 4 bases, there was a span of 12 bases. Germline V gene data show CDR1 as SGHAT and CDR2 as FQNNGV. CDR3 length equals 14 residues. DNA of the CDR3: TGTGCCAGCAGCCCTAACAGGGCGAATCAGCCCCAGCATTTT. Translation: CASSPNRANQPQHF.

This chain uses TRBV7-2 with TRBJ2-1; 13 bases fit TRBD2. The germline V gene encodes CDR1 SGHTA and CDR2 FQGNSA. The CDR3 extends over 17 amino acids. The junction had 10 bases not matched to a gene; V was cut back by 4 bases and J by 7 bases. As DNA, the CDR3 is TGTGCCAGCAGCTCTAAAGGGACTAGCGGGAAGAGAAATGAGCAGTTCTTC. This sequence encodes CASSSKGTSGKRNEQFF.

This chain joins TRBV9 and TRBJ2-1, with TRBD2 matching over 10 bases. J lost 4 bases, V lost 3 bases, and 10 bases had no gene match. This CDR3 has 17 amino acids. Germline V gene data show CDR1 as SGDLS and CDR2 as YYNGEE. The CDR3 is CASSGRGASGSYNEQFF. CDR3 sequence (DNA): TGTGCCAGCAGCGGGAGGGGGGCTAGCGGGAGTTACAATGAGCAGTTCTTC.

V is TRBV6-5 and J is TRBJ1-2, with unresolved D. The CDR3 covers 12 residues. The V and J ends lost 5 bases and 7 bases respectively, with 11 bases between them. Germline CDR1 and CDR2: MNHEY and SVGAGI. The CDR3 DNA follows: TGTGCCAGCAGTCGGGGTGACCGTGGCTACACCTTC. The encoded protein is CASSRGDRGYTF.

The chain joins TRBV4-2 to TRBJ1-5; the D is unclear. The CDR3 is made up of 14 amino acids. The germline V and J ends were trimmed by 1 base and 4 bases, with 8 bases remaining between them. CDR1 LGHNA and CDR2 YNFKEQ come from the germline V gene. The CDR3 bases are TGTGCCAGCAGCCAAGTGACGGGAAATCAGCCCCAGCATTTT. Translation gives CASSQVTGNQPQHF.

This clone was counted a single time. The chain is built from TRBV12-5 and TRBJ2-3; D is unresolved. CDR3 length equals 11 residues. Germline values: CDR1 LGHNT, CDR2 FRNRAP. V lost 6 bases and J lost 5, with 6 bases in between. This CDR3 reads CASGVGDTQYF. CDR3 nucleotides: TGTGCTAGTGGCGTCGGAGATACGCAGTATTTT.

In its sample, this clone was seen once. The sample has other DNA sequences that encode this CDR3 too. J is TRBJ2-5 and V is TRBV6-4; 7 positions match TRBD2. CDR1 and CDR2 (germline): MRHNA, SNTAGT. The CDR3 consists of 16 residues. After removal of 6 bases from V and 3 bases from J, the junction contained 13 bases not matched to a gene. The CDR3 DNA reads TGTGCCAGCAGCGCCATTGGGAGGGTGATCGAAGAGACCCAGTACTTC. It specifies CASSAIGRVIEETQYF.

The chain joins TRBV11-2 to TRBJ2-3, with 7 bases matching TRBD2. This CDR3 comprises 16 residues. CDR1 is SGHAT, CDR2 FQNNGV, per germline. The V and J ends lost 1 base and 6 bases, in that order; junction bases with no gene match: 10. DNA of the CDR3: TGTGCCAGCAGCTTAGGGGAGGGTCTCTCCGGGGATACGCAGTATTTT. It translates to CASSLGEGLSGDTQYF.

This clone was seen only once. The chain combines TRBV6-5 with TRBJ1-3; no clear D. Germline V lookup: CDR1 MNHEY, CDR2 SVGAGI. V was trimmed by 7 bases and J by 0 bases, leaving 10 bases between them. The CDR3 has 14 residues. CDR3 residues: CASTPTFSGNTIYF. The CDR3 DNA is TGTGCCAGCACCCCTACTTTCTCTGGAAACACCATATATTTT.

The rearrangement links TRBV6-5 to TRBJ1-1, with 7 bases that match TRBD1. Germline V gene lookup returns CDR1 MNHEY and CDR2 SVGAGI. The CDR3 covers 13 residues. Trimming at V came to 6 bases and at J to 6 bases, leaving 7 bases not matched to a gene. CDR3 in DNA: TGTGCCAGCAGCCTCCAGGGGGTGCCTGAAGCTTTCTTT. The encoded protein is CASSLQGVPEAFF.

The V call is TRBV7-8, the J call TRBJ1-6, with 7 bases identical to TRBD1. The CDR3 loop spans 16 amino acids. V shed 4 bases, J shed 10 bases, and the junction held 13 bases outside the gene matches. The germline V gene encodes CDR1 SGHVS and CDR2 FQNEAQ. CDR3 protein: CASSSNRGEIGSPLHF. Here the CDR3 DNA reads TGTGCCAGCAGCTCAAACAGGGGAGAGATAGGGTCACCCCTCCACTTT.

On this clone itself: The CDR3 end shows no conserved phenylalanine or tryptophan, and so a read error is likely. The CDR3 region has the DNA TGTGCCTGGAGTGTATCCGGGGAGCAGTACATC. Translating it yields CAWSVSGEQYI. V gene TRBV30 combines with J gene TRBJ2-7; D not resolved. V was shortened by 0 bases and J by 7 bases, with 7 bases between the two germline ends. The CDR3 covers 11 residues. CDR1 GTSNPN and CDR2 SVGIG come from the germline V gene (reference sequence).

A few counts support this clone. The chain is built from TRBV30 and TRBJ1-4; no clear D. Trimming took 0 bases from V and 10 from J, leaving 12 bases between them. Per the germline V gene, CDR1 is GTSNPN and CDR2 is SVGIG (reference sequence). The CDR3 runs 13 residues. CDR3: CAWSVRRSGKLFF. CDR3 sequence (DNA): TGTGCCTGGAGTGTAAGGCGGTCCGGAAAACTGTTTTTT.

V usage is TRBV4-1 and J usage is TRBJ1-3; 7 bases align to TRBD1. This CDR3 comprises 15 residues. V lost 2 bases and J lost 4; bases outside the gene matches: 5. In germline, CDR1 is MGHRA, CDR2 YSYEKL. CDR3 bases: TGCGCCAGCAGCCAAATCGGGGACAGCGGAAACACCATATATTTT. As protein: CASSQIGDSGNTIYF.

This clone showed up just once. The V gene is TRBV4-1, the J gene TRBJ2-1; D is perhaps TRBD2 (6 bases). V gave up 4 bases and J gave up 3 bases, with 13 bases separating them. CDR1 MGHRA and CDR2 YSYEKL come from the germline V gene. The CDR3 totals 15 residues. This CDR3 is CASSLRTGGYNEQFF. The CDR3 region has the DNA TGCGCCAGCAGCCTACGAACCGGGGGCTACAATGAGCAGTTCTTC.

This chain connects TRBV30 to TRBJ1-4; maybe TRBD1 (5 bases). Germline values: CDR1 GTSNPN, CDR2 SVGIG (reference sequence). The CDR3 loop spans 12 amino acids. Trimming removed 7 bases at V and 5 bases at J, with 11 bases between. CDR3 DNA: TGTGCCTCCGACAGATCCAATGAAAAACTGTTTTTT. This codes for CASDRSNEKLFF.

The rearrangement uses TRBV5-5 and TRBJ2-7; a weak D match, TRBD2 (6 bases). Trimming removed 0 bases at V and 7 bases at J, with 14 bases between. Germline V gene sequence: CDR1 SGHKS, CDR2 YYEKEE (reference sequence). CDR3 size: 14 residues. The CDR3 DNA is TGTGCCAGCAGCTTGGAGGAGGGAGAAGTGGAGCAGTACTTC. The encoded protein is CASSLEEGEVEQYF.

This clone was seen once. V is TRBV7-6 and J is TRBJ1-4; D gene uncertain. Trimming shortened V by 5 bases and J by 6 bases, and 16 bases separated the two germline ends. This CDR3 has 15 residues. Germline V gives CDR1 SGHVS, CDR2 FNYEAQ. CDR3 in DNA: TGTGCCAGCAGCGCCGCAGGTTTTTATGATGAAAAACTGTTTTTT. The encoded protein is CASSAAGFYDEKLFF. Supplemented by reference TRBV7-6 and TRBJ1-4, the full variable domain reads GAGVSQSPRYKVTKRGQDVALRCDPISGHVSLYWYRQALGQGPEFLTYFNYEAQQDKSGLPNDRFSAERPEGSISTLTIQRTEQRDSAMYRCASSAAGFYDEKLFFGSGTQLSVL.